The entry below gives a single T cell receptor (beta chain) sequence along with its context. Its antigen remains unknown. This entry comes from a study of OX40 agonist ivuxolimab in advanced cancers. Study details: An agonistic human IgG2 monoclonal antibody against OX40 (CD134) was given.

Findings and limits, study-wide: Clonal expansion was seen in CD4+ and CD8+ blood T cells by week 6 at 0.1 to 3.0 mg/kg. Partial responders at 0.1-3.0 mg/kg had among the lowest clonal expansion.

The CDR3 covers 12 residues. Germline V lookup: CDR1 SNHLY, CDR2 FYNNEI. V was cut by 3 bases and J by 3 bases, with 5 bases left in between. TCRdb's table, derived via immunoSEQ multiplex PCR, lists solely in-frame clones and lacks some. Here the sample spans 70,000 to 90,000 clones, roughly 90% being singletons. The clonotype comes from an adult with an advanced solid tumor such as melanoma, head and neck, liver or kidney cancer. Sequencing was performed on CD4+ or CD8+ T cells sorted from blood, taken in a trial of the OX40 agonist ivuxolimab. The V call is TRBV2, the J call TRBJ1-2; D uncertain. The CDR3 DNA follows: TGTGCCAGCAGTGACGGATACTATGGCTACACCTTC. Protein: CASSDGYYGYTF.